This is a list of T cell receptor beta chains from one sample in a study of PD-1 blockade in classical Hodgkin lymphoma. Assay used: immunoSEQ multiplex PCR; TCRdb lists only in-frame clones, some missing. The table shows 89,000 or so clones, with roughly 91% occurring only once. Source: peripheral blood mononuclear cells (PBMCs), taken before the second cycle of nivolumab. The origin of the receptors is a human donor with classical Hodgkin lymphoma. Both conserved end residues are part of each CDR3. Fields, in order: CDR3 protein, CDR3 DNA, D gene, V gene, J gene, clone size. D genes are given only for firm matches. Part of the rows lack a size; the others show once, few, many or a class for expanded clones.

CDR3aa: CATSRDGTSNQPQHF
CDR3nt: TGTGCCACCAGCAGAGATGGGACAAGTAATCAGCCCCAGCATTTT
d_gene: -
v_gene: TRBV15
j_gene: TRBJ1-5
abundance: -

CDR3aa: CSVDRTGEVTEAFF
CDR3nt: TGCAGCGTTGACCGGACAGGGGAGGTCACTGAAGCTTTCTTT
d_gene: TRBD1
v_gene: TRBV29-1
j_gene: TRBJ1-1
abundance: -

CDR3aa: CATETTTGGDYGYTF
CDR3nt: TGTGCCACCGAAACTACCACAGGGGGCGACTATGGCTACACCTTC
d_gene: TRBD1
v_gene: TRBV10-3
j_gene: TRBJ1-2
abundance: -

CDR3aa: CASSQDGASAYNEQFF
CDR3nt: TGTGCCAGCAGCCAAGATGGGGCTAGCGCGTACAATGAGCAGTTCTTC
d_gene: -
v_gene: TRBV4-2
j_gene: TRBJ2-1
abundance: few

CDR3aa: CSVAEPNQPQHF
CDR3nt: TGCAGCGTGGCAGAACCCAATCAGCCCCAGCATTTT
d_gene: -
v_gene: TRBV29-1
j_gene: TRBJ1-5
abundance: -

CDR3aa: CASSSNTGLEETQYF
CDR3nt: TGTGCCAGCAGCTCGAATACAGGGTTGGAAGAGACCCAGTACTTC
d_gene: -
v_gene: TRBV5-4
j_gene: TRBJ2-5
abundance: -

CDR3aa: CASSLSDTLGGETQYF
CDR3nt: TGTGCCAGCAGTTTATCCGACACTCTAGGAGGAGAGACCCAGTACTTC
d_gene: -
v_gene: TRBV27
j_gene: TRBJ2-5
abundance: once

CDR3aa: CASSQRDPTDTQYF
CDR3nt: TGCGCCAGCAGCCAGCGGGACCCCACAGATACGCAGTATTTT
d_gene: TRBD2
v_gene: TRBV10-1
j_gene: TRBJ2-3
abundance: -

CDR3aa: CASSHTGANTEAFF
CDR3nt: TGTGCCAGCAGTCACACAGGGGCAAACACTGAAGCTTTCTTT
d_gene: TRBD1
v_gene: TRBV28
j_gene: TRBJ1-1
abundance: -

CDR3aa: CASSVGLGPSKGEQYF
CDR3nt: TGCGCCAGCAGTGTCGGTCTTGGTCCCTCCAAAGGCGAGCAGTACTTC
d_gene: -
v_gene: TRBV10-1
j_gene: TRBJ2-7
abundance: -

CDR3aa: CASIGTATQYF
CDR3nt: TGTGCCAGCATAGGGACAGCAACCCAGTACTTC
d_gene: TRBD1
v_gene: TRBV6-1
j_gene: TRBJ2-5
abundance: once

CDR3aa: CASRFQGGSGNTIYF
CDR3nt: TGTGCCAGCAGATTCCAGGGGGGCTCTGGAAACACCATATATTTT
d_gene: TRBD1
v_gene: TRBV6-1
j_gene: TRBJ1-3
abundance: -

CDR3aa: CASCSGVGTVYEQYF
CDR3nt: TGCGCCAGCTGCTCCGGAGTGGGGACAGTCTACGAGCAGTACTTC
d_gene: TRBD1
v_gene: TRBV5-1
j_gene: TRBJ2-7
abundance: -

CDR3aa: CASSYGTGDYEQYF
CDR3nt: TGTGCCAGCAGCTACGGGACAGGGGACTACGAGCAGTACTTC
d_gene: TRBD1
v_gene: TRBV6-5
j_gene: TRBJ2-7
abundance: -

CDR3aa: CASSPWETQYF
CDR3nt: TGTGCCAGCAGCCCATGGGAGACCCAGTACTTC
d_gene: -
v_gene: TRBV7-3
j_gene: TRBJ2-5
abundance: -

CDR3aa: CASSLAPGEGAFF
CDR3nt: TGTGCCAGCAGCTTGGCCCCAGGGGAGGGAGCTTTCTTT
d_gene: -
v_gene: TRBV5-4
j_gene: TRBJ1-1
abundance: -

CDR3aa: CASSLWTGTYEQYF
CDR3nt: TGTGCCAGCAGTTTATGGACAGGAACCTACGAGCAGTACTTC
d_gene: -
v_gene: TRBV28
j_gene: TRBJ2-7
abundance: -

CDR3aa: CAISELGGIQYF
CDR3nt: TGTGCCATCAGTGAGCTGGGTGGCATTCAGTACTTC
d_gene: -
v_gene: TRBV10-3
j_gene: TRBJ2-4
abundance: -

CDR3aa: CASSLEGGLTEAFF
CDR3nt: TGTGCCAGCAGCTTAGAGGGGGGGCTCACTGAAGCTTTCTTT
d_gene: -
v_gene: TRBV7-6
j_gene: TRBJ1-1
abundance: few

CDR3aa: CASSQDLRGDNTEAFF
CDR3nt: TGCGCCAGCAGCCAAGATCTTAGGGGAGACAACACTGAAGCTTTCTTT
d_gene: -
v_gene: TRBV4-1
j_gene: TRBJ1-1
abundance: -

CDR3aa: CASSLVGRMGENYGYTF
CDR3nt: TGTGCCAGCAGCTTAGTAGGGCGGATGGGGGAAAACTATGGCTACACCTTC
d_gene: -
v_gene: TRBV7-9
j_gene: TRBJ1-2
abundance: once

CDR3aa: CASLTEPGGRAWNEQFF
CDR3nt: TGTGCCAGCCTGACCGAACCGGGAGGGAGGGCCTGGAATGAGCAGTTCTTC
d_gene: TRBD2
v_gene: TRBV2
j_gene: TRBJ2-1
abundance: -

CDR3aa: CASSLAGRNYGYTF
CDR3nt: TGTGCCAGCAGCCTCGCGGGACGTAACTATGGCTACACCTTC
d_gene: -
v_gene: TRBV6-5
j_gene: TRBJ1-2
abundance: -

CDR3aa: CASSLDRRGIKETQYF
CDR3nt: TGTGCCAGCAGCTTAGATAGGAGGGGGATTAAAGAGACCCAGTACTTC
d_gene: -
v_gene: TRBV11-2
j_gene: TRBJ2-5
abundance: -

CDR3aa: CASSEPPGGGSNTGELFF
CDR3nt: TGTGCCAGCAGTGAACCTCCTGGGGGGGGCTCGAACACCGGGGAGCTGTTTTTT
d_gene: -
v_gene: TRBV6-1
j_gene: TRBJ2-2
abundance: -

CDR3aa: CASSLASVTLSYEQYF
CDR3nt: TGCGCCAGCAGCTTGGCTAGTGTTACTCTCTCCTACGAGCAGTACTTC
d_gene: -
v_gene: TRBV5-1
j_gene: TRBJ2-7
abundance: -

CDR3aa: CASSQGPVAPDSRFWGVYGYTF
CDR3nt: TGTGCCAGCAGCCAAGGGCCCGTGGCCCCGGACAGTCGCTTTTGGGGGGTCTATGGCTACACCTTC
d_gene: -
v_gene: TRBV4-2
j_gene: TRBJ1-2
abundance: -

CDR3aa: CASSLTSDEFYEQYF
CDR3nt: TGTGCCAGCAGTTTGACTAGCGATGAATTCTACGAGCAGTACTTC
d_gene: TRBD2
v_gene: TRBV7-6
j_gene: TRBJ2-7
abundance: -

CDR3aa: CASSKIDRDTEAFF
CDR3nt: TGCGCCAGCAGCAAGATCGACAGGGACACTGAAGCTTTCTTT
d_gene: TRBD1
v_gene: TRBV5-1
j_gene: TRBJ1-1
abundance: -

CDR3aa: CASSLARTGVTEAFF
CDR3nt: TGTGCCAGCAGCTTGGCCAGGACAGGGGTGACTGAAGCTTTCTTT
d_gene: TRBD1
v_gene: TRBV5-6
j_gene: TRBJ1-1
abundance: -

CDR3aa: CASSPDPFPYYEQYF
CDR3nt: TGTGCCAGCAGCCCGGACCCGTTTCCCTACTACGAGCAGTACTTC
d_gene: -
v_gene: TRBV7-8
j_gene: TRBJ2-7
abundance: -

CDR3aa: CASSVGGGGYEQYF
CDR3nt: TGTGCCAGCAGCGTAGGGGGAGGGGGCTACGAGCAGTACTTC
d_gene: -
v_gene: TRBV9
j_gene: TRBJ2-7
abundance: -

CDR3aa: CASSPGPYTDTQYF
CDR3nt: TGTGCCAGCAGCCCGGGACCTTACACAGATACGCAGTATTTT
d_gene: -
v_gene: TRBV7-7
j_gene: TRBJ2-3
abundance: -

CDR3aa: CSVEVASALSSYNEQFF
CDR3nt: TGCAGCGTTGAAGTCGCTAGCGCCTTAAGCTCCTACAATGAGCAGTTCTTC
d_gene: -
v_gene: TRBV29-1
j_gene: TRBJ2-1
abundance: -

CDR3aa: CASSLLLGTSGRASYEQYF
CDR3nt: TGTGCCAGCAGCCTACTCCTCGGGACTAGCGGGAGGGCCTCCTACGAGCAGTACTTC
d_gene: TRBD2
v_gene: TRBV7-8
j_gene: TRBJ2-7
abundance: -

CDR3aa: CASSYSGQGKHEQFF
CDR3nt: TGTGCCAGCAGTTACTCGGGACAGGGGAAGCATGAGCAGTTCTTC
d_gene: TRBD1
v_gene: TRBV6-6
j_gene: TRBJ2-1
abundance: -

CDR3aa: CASSLFQGYEQYF
CDR3nt: TGTGCCAGCAGTTTATTCCAGGGCTACGAGCAGTACTTC
d_gene: -
v_gene: TRBV28
j_gene: TRBJ2-7
abundance: -

CDR3aa: CASRVGNTGELFF
CDR3nt: TGTGCCAGTAGAGTAGGGAACACCGGGGAGCTGTTTTTT
d_gene: -
v_gene: TRBV19
j_gene: TRBJ2-2
abundance: -

CDR3aa: CAWRRGSNSPLHF
CDR3nt: TGTGCCTGGAGGAGGGGGTCTAATTCACCCCTCCACTTT
d_gene: -
v_gene: TRBV30
j_gene: TRBJ1-6
abundance: -

CDR3aa: CASSSYRATGELFF
CDR3nt: TGTGCCAGCAGTTCATACAGGGCCACCGGGGAGCTGTTTTTT
d_gene: -
v_gene: TRBV27
j_gene: TRBJ2-2
abundance: -

CDR3aa: CASSLAFAGGSYEQYF
CDR3nt: TGCGCCAGCAGCTTGGCCTTCGCGGGAGGGTCCTACGAGCAGTACTTC
d_gene: TRBD2
v_gene: TRBV5-1
j_gene: TRBJ2-7
abundance: -